This T cell receptor (beta chain) came from a study of Ad26.COV2.S vaccination and SARS-CoV-2 variants. Study-wide points: The TCR-based breadth and depth measures might underestimate overall T cell responses.

Produced via immunoSEQ multiplex PCR; TCRdb's table is partial and in-frame only. The data show some 500,000 clones, roughly 89% seen once. This sample's treatment: approximately 18 received Ad26.COV2.S at low or high dose, single or two shots; roughly five received placebo; per-sample allocation not given. Sampling happened 63 days after the first vaccine or placebo injection. CDR1 and CDR2 from the germline V gene are SGHAT and FQNNGV. V lost 1 base, J lost 1 base, and 4 bases lay in between. The CDR3 is 13 amino acids. Note on this clone: What it binds is unknown.

The sequence was obtained from a person between 18 and 65 years old who received the Ad26.COV2.S COVID-19 vaccine or a placebo. The V gene is TRBV11-2, the J gene TRBJ1-1; D gene ambiguous. Sample: peripheral blood, taken in a trial of Ad26.COV2.S vaccine versus placebo. CDR3 amino acids: CASSLVGNTEAFF. In DNA, the CDR3 is TGTGCCAGCAGCTTAGTAGGGAACACTGAAGCTTTCTTT.